This T cell receptor (beta chain) came from a study of shared clonotypes between healthy human individuals. V was pared by 0 bases and J by 6 bases, with 13 bases between. The CDR3 covers 15 residues. The germline V gene encodes CDR1 SGDLS and CDR2 YYNGEE. Assay used: immunoSEQ multiplex PCR; TCRdb lists only in-frame clones, some missing. The sample holds fewer than 1.6 million clones, 98% seen once. The genes are TRBV9 and TRBJ2-1; weak D call: TRBD2 (5 bases). This TCR was recovered from a man younger than 45 in good health. Sequenced: naive CD4+ T cells sorted from blood. Subset: CD45RA+ positively selected. In DNA, the CDR3 is TGTGCCAGCAGCGTAGGGGCGGCGGAGGTCAATGAGCAGTTCTTC. It is translated as CASSVGAAEVNEQFF.